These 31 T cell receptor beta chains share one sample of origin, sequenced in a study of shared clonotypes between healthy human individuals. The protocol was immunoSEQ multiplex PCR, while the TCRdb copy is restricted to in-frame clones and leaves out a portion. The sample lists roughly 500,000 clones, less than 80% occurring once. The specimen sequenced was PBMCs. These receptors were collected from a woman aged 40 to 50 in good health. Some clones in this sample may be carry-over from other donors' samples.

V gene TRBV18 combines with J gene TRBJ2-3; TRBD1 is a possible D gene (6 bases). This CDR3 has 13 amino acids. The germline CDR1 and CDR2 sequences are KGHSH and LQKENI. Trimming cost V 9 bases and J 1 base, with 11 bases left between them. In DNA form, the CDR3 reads TGTGCCAGTGCACAGGGCGGCACAGATACGCAGTATTTT. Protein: CASAQGGTDTQYF.

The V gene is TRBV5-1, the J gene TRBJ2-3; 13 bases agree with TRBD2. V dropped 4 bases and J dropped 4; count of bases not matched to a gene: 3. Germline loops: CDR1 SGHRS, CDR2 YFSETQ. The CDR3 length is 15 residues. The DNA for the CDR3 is TGCGCCAGCAGCCGGACTAGCGGGAGCGCAGATACGCAGTATTTT. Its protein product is CASSRTSGSADTQYF. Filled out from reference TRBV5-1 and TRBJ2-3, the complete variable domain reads KAGVTQTPRYLIKTRGQQVTLSCSPISGHRSVSWYQQTPGQGLQFLFEYFSETQRNKGNFPGRFSGRQFSNSRSEMNVSTLELGDSALYLCASSRTSGSADTQYFGPGTRLTVL.

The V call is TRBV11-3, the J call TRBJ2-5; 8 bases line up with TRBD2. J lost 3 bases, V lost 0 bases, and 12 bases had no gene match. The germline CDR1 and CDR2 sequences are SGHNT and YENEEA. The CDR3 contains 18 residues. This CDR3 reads CASSLDYFQLAEEETQYF. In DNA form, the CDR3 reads TGTGCCAGCAGCTTAGATTACTTCCAACTAGCGGAGGAAGAGACCCAGTACTTC.

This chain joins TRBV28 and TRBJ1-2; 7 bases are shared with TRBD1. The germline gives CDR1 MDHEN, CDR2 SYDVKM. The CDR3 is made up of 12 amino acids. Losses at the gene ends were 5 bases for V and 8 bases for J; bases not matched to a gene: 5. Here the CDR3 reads CASSIDRAGYTF. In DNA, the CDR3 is TGTGCCAGCAGTATTGACAGGGCGGGCTACACCTTC.

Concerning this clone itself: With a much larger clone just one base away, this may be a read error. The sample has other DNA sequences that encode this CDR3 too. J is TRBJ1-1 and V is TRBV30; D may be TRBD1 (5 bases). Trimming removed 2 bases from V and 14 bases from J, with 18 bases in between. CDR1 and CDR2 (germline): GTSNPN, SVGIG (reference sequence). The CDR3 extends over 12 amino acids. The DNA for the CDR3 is TGTGCCTGGAGTACGCAGGGAAGGCGAGCCTTCTTT. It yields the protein CAWSTQGRRAFF.

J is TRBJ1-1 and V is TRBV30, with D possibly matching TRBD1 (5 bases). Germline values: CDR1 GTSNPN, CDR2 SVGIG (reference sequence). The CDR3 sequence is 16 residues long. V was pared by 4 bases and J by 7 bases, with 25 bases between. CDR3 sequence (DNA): TGTGCCTGGATTGTGCGGGGGAGAAAAGTAAGAGATGAAGCTTTCTTT. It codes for CAWIVRGRKVRDEAFF. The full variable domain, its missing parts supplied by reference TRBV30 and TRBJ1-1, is SQTIHQWPATLVQPVGSPLSLECTVEGTSNPNLYWYRQAAGRGLQLLFYSVGIGQISSEVPQNLSASRPQDRQFILSSKKLLLSDSGFYLCAWIVRGRKVRDEAFFGQGTRLTVV.

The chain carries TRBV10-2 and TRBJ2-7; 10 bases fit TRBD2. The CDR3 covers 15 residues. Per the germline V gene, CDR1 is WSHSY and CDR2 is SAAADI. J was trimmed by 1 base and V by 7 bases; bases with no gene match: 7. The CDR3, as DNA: TGCGCCAGCATGAGCGGGAGGGTCGGTTCCTACGAGCAGTACTTC. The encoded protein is CASMSGRVGSYEQYF.

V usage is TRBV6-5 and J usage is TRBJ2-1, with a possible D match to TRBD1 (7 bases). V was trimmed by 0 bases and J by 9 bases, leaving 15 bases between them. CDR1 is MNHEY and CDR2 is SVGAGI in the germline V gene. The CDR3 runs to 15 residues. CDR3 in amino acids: CASSYSRQGEAEQFF. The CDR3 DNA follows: TGTGCCAGCAGTTACTCGCGCCAGGGGGAGGCTGAGCAGTTCTTC.

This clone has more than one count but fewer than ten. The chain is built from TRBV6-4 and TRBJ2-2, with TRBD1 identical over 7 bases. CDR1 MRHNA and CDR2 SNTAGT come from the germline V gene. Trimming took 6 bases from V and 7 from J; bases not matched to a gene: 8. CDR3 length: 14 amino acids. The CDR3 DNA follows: TGTGCCAGCAGCCCAAGGGGGCGCGGCGGGGAGCTGTTTTTT. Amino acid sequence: CASSPRGRGGELFF.

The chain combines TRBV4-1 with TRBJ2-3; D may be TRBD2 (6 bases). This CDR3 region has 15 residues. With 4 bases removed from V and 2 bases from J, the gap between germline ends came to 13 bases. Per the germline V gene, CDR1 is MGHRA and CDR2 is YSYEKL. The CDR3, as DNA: TGCGCCAGCAGCCCGCGCGGGGCCCTCACAGATACGCAGTATTTT. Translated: CASSPRGALTDTQYF.

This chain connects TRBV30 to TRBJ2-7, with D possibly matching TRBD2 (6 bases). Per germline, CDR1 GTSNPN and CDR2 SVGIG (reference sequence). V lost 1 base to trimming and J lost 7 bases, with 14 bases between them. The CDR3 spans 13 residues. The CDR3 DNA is TGTGCCTGGAGTGGTACTTTGGGAGGAGAGCAGTACTTC. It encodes CAWSGTLGGEQYF.

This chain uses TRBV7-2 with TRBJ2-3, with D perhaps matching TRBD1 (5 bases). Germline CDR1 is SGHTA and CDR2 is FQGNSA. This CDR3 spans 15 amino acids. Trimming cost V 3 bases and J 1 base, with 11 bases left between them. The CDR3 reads CASSFGATGTDTQYF. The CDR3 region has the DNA TGTGCCAGCAGCTTTGGGGCTACGGGCACAGATACGCAGTATTTT.

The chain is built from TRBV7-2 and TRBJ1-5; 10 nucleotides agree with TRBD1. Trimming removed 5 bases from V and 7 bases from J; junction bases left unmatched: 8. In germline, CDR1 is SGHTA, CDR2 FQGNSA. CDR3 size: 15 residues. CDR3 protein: CASSPPTGGGQPQHF. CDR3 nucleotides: TGTGCCAGCAGCCCGCCGACAGGGGGCGGACAGCCCCAGCATTTT.

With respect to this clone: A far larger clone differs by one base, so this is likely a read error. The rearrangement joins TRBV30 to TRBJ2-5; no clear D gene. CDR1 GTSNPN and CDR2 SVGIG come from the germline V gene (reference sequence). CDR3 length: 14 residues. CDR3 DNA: TGTGCCTGGAGGAGGCTCCTGTACCAAGAGACCCAGCACTTC. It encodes CAWRRLLYQETQHF.

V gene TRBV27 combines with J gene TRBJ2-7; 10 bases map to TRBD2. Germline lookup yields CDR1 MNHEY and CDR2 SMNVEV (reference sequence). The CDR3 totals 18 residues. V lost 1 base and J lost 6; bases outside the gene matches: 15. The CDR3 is CASSLLASGSQFLGEQYF. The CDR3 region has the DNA TGTGCCAGCAGTTTATTGGCTAGCGGGAGCCAATTTCTAGGCGAGCAGTACTTC.

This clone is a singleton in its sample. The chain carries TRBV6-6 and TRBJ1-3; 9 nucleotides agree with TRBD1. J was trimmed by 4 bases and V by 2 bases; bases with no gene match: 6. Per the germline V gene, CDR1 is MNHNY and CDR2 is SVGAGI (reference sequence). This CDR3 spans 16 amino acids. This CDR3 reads CASSYPGQGPGNTIYF. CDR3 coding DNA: TGTGCCAGCAGTTACCCAGGACAGGGGCCGGGAAACACCATATATTTT.

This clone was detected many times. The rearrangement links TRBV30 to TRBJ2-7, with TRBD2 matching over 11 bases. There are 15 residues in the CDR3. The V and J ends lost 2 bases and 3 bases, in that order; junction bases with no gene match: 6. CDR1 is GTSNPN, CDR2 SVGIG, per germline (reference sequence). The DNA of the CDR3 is TGTGCCTGGAGTCGACTTAGCGGGAGGGGCTACGAGCAGTACTTC. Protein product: CAWSRLSGRGYEQYF.

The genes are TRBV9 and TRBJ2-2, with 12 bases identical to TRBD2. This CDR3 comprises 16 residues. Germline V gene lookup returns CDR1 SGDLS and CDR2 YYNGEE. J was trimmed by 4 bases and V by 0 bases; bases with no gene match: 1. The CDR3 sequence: CASSVEGLAGTGELFF. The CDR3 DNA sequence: TGTGCCAGCAGCGTAGAGGGACTAGCGGGCACCGGGGAGCTGTTTTTT.

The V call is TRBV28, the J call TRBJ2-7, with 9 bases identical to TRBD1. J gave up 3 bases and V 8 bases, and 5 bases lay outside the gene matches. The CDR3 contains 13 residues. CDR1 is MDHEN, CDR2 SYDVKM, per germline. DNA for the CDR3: TGTGCCAGCGCCCCGGGACAGGGCTACGAGCAGTACTTC. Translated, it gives CASAPGQGYEQYF.

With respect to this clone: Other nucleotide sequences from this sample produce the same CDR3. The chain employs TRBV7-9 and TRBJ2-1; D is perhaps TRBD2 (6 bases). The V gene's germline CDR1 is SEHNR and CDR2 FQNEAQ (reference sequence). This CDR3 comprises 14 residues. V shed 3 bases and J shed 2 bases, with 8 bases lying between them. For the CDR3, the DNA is TGTGCCAGCAGCTTGGGGGGACCCTACAATGAGCAGTTCTTC. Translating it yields CASSLGGPYNEQFF.

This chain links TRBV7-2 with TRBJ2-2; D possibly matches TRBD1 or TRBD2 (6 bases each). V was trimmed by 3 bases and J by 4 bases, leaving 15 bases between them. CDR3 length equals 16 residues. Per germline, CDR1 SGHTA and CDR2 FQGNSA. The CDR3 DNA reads TGTGCCAGCAGCTTGGGGTGGGGGGCTGGCACCGGGGAGCTGTTTTTT. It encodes CASSLGWGAGTGELFF.

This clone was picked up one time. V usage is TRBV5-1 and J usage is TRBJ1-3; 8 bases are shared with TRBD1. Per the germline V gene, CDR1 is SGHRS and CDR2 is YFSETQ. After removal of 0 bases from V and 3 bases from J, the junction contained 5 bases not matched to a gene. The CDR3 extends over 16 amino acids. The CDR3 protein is CASSLGQGAGGNTIYF. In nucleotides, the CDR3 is TGCGCCAGCAGCTTGGGGCAGGGGGCCGGTGGAAACACCATATATTTT.

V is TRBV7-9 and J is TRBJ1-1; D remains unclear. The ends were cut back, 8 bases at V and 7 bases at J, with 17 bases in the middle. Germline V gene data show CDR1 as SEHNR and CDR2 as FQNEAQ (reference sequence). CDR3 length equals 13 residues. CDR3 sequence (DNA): TGTGCCAGCGCCCTAGCGGGTACGATTGAAGCTTTCTTT. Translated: CASALAGTIEAFF.

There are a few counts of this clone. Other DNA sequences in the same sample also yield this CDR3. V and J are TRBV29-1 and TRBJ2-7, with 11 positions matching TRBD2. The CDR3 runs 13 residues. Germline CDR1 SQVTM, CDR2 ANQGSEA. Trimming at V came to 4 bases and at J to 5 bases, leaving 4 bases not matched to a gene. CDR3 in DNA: TGCAGCGTTGCGGGACTAGCGGTCCACGAGCAGTACTTC. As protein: CSVAGLAVHEQYF.

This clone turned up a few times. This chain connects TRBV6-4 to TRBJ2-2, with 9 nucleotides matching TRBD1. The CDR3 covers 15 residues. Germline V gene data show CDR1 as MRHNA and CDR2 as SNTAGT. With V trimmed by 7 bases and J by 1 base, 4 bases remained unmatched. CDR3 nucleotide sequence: TGTGCCAGCAACCCGGGACAGGGGAACACCGGGGAGCTGTTTTTT. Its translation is CASNPGQGNTGELFF.

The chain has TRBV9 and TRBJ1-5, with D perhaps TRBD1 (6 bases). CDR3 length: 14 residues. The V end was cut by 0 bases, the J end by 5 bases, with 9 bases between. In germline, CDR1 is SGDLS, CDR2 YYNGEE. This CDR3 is CASSVEGGDQPQHF. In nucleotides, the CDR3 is TGTGCCAGCAGCGTAGAAGGGGGAGATCAGCCCCAGCATTTT. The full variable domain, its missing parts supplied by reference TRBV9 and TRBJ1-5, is DSGVTQTPKHLITATGQRVTLRCSPRSGDLSVYWYQQSLDQGLQFLIQYYNGEERAKGNILERFSAQQFPDLHSELNLSSLELGDSALYFCASSVEGGDQPQHFGDGTRLSIL.

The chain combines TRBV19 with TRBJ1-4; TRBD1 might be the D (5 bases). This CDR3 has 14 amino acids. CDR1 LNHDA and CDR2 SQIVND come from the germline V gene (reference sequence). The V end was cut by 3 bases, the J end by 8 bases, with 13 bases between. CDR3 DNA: TGTGCCAGTAGTATGAGGCAGCGGGGGGAAAAACTGTTTTTT. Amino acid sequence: CASSMRQRGEKLFF.

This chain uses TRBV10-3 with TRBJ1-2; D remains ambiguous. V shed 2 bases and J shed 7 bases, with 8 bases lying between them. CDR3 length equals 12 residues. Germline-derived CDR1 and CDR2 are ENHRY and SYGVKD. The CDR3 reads CAISEGNGGYTF. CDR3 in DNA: TGTGCCATCAGTGAGGGTAATGGTGGCTACACCTTC.

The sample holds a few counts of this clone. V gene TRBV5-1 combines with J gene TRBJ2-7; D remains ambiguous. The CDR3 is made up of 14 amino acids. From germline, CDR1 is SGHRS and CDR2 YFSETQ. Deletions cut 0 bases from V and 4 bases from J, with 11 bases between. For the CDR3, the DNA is TGCGCCAGCAGCTTGGCGGCCACAGCTTACGAGCAGTACTTC. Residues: CASSLAATAYEQYF.

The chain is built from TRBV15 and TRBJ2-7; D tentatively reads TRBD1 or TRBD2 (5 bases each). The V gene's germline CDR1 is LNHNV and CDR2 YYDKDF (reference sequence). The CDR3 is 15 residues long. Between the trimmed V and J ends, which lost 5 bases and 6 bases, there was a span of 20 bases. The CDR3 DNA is TGTGCCACCAGCGCACGACTCGGGACCGTTGGCGAGCAGTACTTC. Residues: CATSARLGTVGEQYF. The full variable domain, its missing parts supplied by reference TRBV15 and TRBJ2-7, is DAMVIQNPRYQVTQFGKPVTLSCSQTLNHNVMYWYQQKSSQAPKLLFHYYDKDFNNEADTPDNFQSRRPNTSFCFLDIRSPGLGDTAMYLCATSARLGTVGEQYFGPGTRLTVT.

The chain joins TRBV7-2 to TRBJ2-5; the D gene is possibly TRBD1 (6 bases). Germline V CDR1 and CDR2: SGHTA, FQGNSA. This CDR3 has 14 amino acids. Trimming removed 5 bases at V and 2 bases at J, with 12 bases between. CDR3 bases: TGTGCCAGCAGCAACTACAGGGAACAAGAGACCCAGTACTTC. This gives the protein CASSNYREQETQYF.